This paragraph reports one T cell receptor beta chain. The junction differs from germline at one of its ends, possibly a read error. This sample is part of a study of cytomegalovirus exposure and HLA in healthy donors. Amplification used 60 Vbeta primers and 13 Jbeta primers. Profiling relied on immunoSEQ multiplex PCR, and the TCRdb table lists in-frame clones only, not all of them. Among about 67,000 clones listed, about four fifths were seen once. CDR3 length: 14 amino acids. Germline CDR1 and CDR2: LNHDA and SQIVND (reference sequence). This sequence originates from a woman aged 30 to 39 in good health and CMV-seronegative. Sequenced input: PBMCs. The chain joins TRBV19 to TRBJ2-7, with TRBD2 matching 7 bases. Written as DNA, the CDR3 is TGTACCAGTAGCGCCGGTGCTAGCGGATACGAGCAGTACTTC. Its protein is CTSSAGASGYEQYF.